Following are 17 T cell receptor beta chains from one sample sequenced in a study of blood T cell repertoires in COVID-19. The assay was immunoSEQ multiplex PCR, and TCRdb's table has in-frame clones only and misses some. Counted here are 280,000 or so clones, 88% occurring once; the ten biggest clones make up 5.5% to 8%. Sequenced sample: peripheral blood. The receptors come from a woman aged 25-40 years who had recovered from COVID-19.

This clone appeared a single time. The chain joins TRBV10-3 to TRBJ1-5; TRBD1 is a possible D gene (5 bases). Deletions cut 2 bases from V and 0 bases from J, with 8 bases between. Germline V gene data show CDR1 as ENHRY and CDR2 as SYGVKD. CDR3 length: 15 residues. The CDR3 protein is CAISEEDSSNQPQHF. The CDR3 bases are TGTGCCATCAGTGAGGAAGACAGTAGCAATCAGCCCCAGCATTTT.

The rearrangement uses TRBV5-6 and TRBJ2-7, with 7 bases lining up with TRBD1. Germline assignment: CDR1 SGHDT and CDR2 YYEEEE. V dropped 2 bases and J dropped 4; count of bases not matched to a gene: 9. CDR3 size: 15 residues. CDR3 amino acids: CASSFGDSRRYEQYF. Written as DNA, the CDR3 is TGTGCCAGCAGCTTCGGGGACAGCCGGCGTTACGAGCAGTACTTC.

The chain has TRBV10-3 and TRBJ1-3; TRBD1 matches at 7 bases. This CDR3 is built from 13 residues. The V gene end was trimmed by 10 bases and the J gene end by 7 bases; junction bases not matched to a gene: 10. Germline loops: CDR1 ENHRY, CDR2 SYGVKD. CDR3 sequence reads: CATERGQWNTIYF. The CDR3 nucleotides read TGTGCCACTGAAAGGGGACAGTGGAACACCATATATTTT.

The V gene is TRBV9, the J gene TRBJ2-1; TRBD1 agrees at 11 bases. Germline trimming cut 3 bases from V and 8 bases from J; bases unmatched to any gene: 7. From germline, CDR1 is SGDLS and CDR2 YYNGEE. The CDR3 has 15 residues. The CDR3 nucleotides are TGTGCCAGCAGCGCCGGGACAGGGGGGTTCGATGAGCAGTTCTTC. This sequence encodes CASSAGTGGFDEQFF.

This sequence joins TRBV5-6 and TRBJ1-2, with 7 bases identical to TRBD1. Germline CDR1 reads SGHDT; CDR2 reads YYEEEE. This CDR3 has 13 residues. Trimming took 5 bases from V and 10 from J; bases not matched to a gene: 11. The CDR3, as DNA: TGTGCCAGCAGGGAGACAGGGAGGAACTCCTACACCTTC. Protein product: CASRETGRNSYTF.

J is TRBJ1-1 and V is TRBV11-2, with 11 bases identical to TRBD1. Germline loops: CDR1 SGHAT, CDR2 FQNNGV. The length of the CDR3 is 18 residues. V dropped 1 base and J dropped 5; count of bases not matched to a gene: 12. CDR3: CASSLAPFGQGARTEAFF. Here the CDR3 DNA reads TGTGCCAGCAGCTTAGCTCCGTTCGGACAGGGGGCAAGAACTGAAGCTTTCTTT.

The V gene is TRBV2, the J gene TRBJ2-5; TRBD1 might be the D (6 bases). The germline V and J ends were trimmed by 4 bases and 4 bases, with 13 bases remaining between them. Germline assignment: CDR1 SNHLY and CDR2 FYNNEI. This CDR3 contains 14 residues. The CDR3 loop reads CASSVIGGSETQYF. CDR3 sequence (DNA): TGTGCCAGCAGTGTTATTGGGGGCTCAGAGACCCAGTACTTC.

The chain has TRBV7-2 and TRBJ1-5, with D perhaps TRBD1 (6 bases). The CDR3 contains 16 residues. Trimming pared 5 bases from V and 0 bases from J, leaving 14 bases between. The germline CDR1 and CDR2 sequences are SGHTA and FQGNSA. CDR3 bases: TGTGCCAGCAGCGAAAGGGGGGGCCGTAGCAATCAGCCCCAGCATTTT. This sequence encodes CASSERGGRSNQPQHF. Filled out from reference TRBV7-2 and TRBJ1-5, the complete variable domain reads GAGVSQSPSNKVTEKGKDVELRCDPISGHTALYWYRQSLGQGLEFLIYFQGNSAPDKSGLPSDRFSAERTGGSVSTLTIQRTQQEDSAVYLCASSERGGRSNQPQHFGDGTRLSIL.

The chain uses TRBV7-9 and TRBJ1-5; TRBD1 aligns across 8 bases. Germline V CDR1 and CDR2: SEHNR, FQNEAQ (reference sequence). CDR3 length: 15 amino acids. Trimming cost V 5 bases and J 8 bases; bases outside gene matches: 11. The CDR3: CASSPNQGAGEPQHF. The CDR3 DNA reads TGTGCCAGCAGCCCTAACCAGGGGGCCGGAGAGCCCCAGCATTTT.

V usage is TRBV7-9 and J usage is TRBJ1-5; 8 bases match TRBD1. The ends lost 4 bases at V and 5 bases at J; junction bases unmatched: 4. CDR3 length: 14 amino acids. Germline lookup yields CDR1 SEHNR and CDR2 FQNEAQ (reference sequence). In nucleotides, the CDR3 is TGTGCCAGCAGCTCCCCGACAGGGGATCAGCCCCAGCATTTT. Translated, it gives CASSSPTGDQPQHF.

The V and J genes are TRBV28 and TRBJ1-2; 8 nucleotides align to TRBD1. From germline, CDR1 is MDHEN and CDR2 SYDVKM. Trimming took 6 bases from V and 4 from J; bases not matched to a gene: 7. The CDR3 sequence is 14 residues long. CDR3 DNA: TGTGCCAGCAGCTCAGACAGGGGAGGCTATGGCTACACCTTC. Protein sequence: CASSSDRGGYGYTF.

This chain connects TRBV4-2 to TRBJ1-5; a weak D match, TRBD1 (5 bases). This CDR3 comprises 17 residues. CDR1 LGHNA and CDR2 YNFKEQ come from the germline V gene. Trimming removed 0 bases from V and 6 bases from J, with 18 bases in between. The CDR3 loop reads CASSQERGQRISQPQHF. CDR3 DNA sequence: TGTGCCAGCAGCCAAGAAAGGGGTCAGCGCATCAGTCAGCCCCAGCATTTT.

This clone occurred once. CDR3 sequence reads: CASSAQVSNEKLFF. DNA of the CDR3: TGTGCCAGCAGCGCACAGGTGTCTAATGAAAAACTGTTTTTT. The genes are TRBV9 and TRBJ1-4; weak D call: TRBD1 (5 bases). With 3 bases removed from V and 3 bases from J, the gap between germline ends came to 9 bases. The CDR3 loop spans 14 amino acids. The germline gives CDR1 SGDLS, CDR2 YYNGEE. The full variable domain, rest sourced from reference TRBV9 and TRBJ1-4, is DSGVTQTPKHLITATGQRVTLRCSPRSGDLSVYWYQQSLDQGLQFLIQYYNGEERAKGNILERFSAQQFPDLHSELNLSSLELGDSALYFCASSAQVSNEKLFFGSGTQLSVL.

The gene calls are TRBV28 and TRBJ1-5; 7 positions agree with TRBD1. The CDR3 is made up of 15 amino acids. Trimming cost V 2 bases and J 7 bases; bases outside gene matches: 8. Germline V gene data show CDR1 as MDHEN and CDR2 as SYDVKM. This CDR3 reads CASSLTGQGDQPQHF. The CDR3 DNA reads as TGTGCCAGCAGTTTAACGGGGCAGGGGGACCAGCCCCAGCATTTT.

V and J are TRBV5-6 and TRBJ1-1; D uncertain. Germline-derived CDR1 and CDR2 are SGHDT and YYEEEE. This CDR3 region has 15 residues. V was trimmed by 1 base and J by 0 bases, leaving 10 bases between them. In DNA form, the CDR3 reads TGTGCCAGCAGCTTGACTCTGGTGGTGAACACTGAAGCTTTCTTT. This sequence encodes CASSLTLVVNTEAFF.

The chain is built from TRBV28 and TRBJ2-2; unclear D gene. Trimming left V 4 bases short and J 7 bases short, with 19 bases between. The length of the CDR3 is 16 residues. Germline loops: CDR1 MDHEN, CDR2 SYDVKM. The CDR3 nucleotides read TGTGCCAGCAGTTCTTATACCCCCCCTAGTGTCGGGGAGCTGTTTTTT. It is translated as CASSSYTPPSVGELFF.

This clone has a handful of counts. V is TRBV28 and J is TRBJ1-2; possible D gene TRBD1, 5 bases. CDR3 size: 13 residues. The germline V gene has CDR1 MDHEN and CDR2 SYDVKM. V lost 6 bases to trimming and J lost 4 bases, with 12 bases between them. CDR3 nucleotide sequence: TGTGCCAGCAGCCGCGGGGGGGTCTATGGCTACACCTTC. Translation gives CASSRGGVYGYTF.